These T cell receptor beta chains were read from a single sample in a study of T cell responses to AZD1222 COVID-19 vaccine. Assay: immunoSEQ multiplex PCR; the TCRdb copy retains only in-frame clones and omits some. The sample shows approximately 220,000 clones, about 92% of them seen only once. Source: peripheral blood, taken on day 0 of MenACWY control vaccination. The source is an adult in good health. Both conserved end residues are part of each CDR3. The D gene is left open where the match is weak. The size field is filled for only some rows; it gives once, few, many or a size class.

d_call cdr3_length clone_size j_call v_call cdr3_aa
- 13 - TRBJ1-2 TRBV29-1 CSTQVEGSFGYTF
- 12 - TRBJ1-5 TRBV24-1 CATSGDRTAQHF
- 14 once TRBJ2-3 TRBV7-6 CASSLSQGTDTQYF
- 12 - TRBJ1-2 TRBV19 CASAPATYGYTF
TRBD1 14 - TRBJ1-4 TRBV18 CASSPDRVGEKLFF
TRBD1 16 - TRBJ2-3 TRBV11-2 CASSPGTGLSADTQYF
TRBD2 16 - TRBJ2-2 TRBV7-8 CASSRGAGTNTGELFF
- 11 few TRBJ2-7 TRBV6-5 CASTAGHEQYF
- 12 - TRBJ2-2 TRBV6-5 CASSYSGGELFF
- 14 - TRBJ2-3 TRBV5-5 CASSPGHRTDTQYF
- 16 - TRBJ2-5 TRBV7-8 CASSLFGSRGRETQYF
- 14 - TRBJ1-5 TRBV7-2 CASSVTGWDQPQHF
- 16 - TRBJ2-7 TRBV3-1/TRBV3-2 CASSQDGGNLPYEQYF
- 14 once TRBJ2-7 TRBV27 CASSTPPRLYEQYF
- 13 - TRBJ1-6 TRBV6-6 CASSGQINSPLHF
- 13 - TRBJ1-2 TRBV30 CAWSKGVGDGYTF
- 14 - TRBJ1-4 TRBV2 CASSVRTTNEKLFF
- 17 - TRBJ1-6 TRBV6-1 CASSEGEGRSYNSPLHF
TRBD1 14 - TRBJ1-5 TRBV9 CASSLQGGNQPQHF
- 15 - TRBJ1-3 TRBV6-6 CASSSPTSSGNTIYF
- 14 - TRBJ1-1 TRBV4-3 CASSQASRGRKAFF
- 16 - TRBJ1-2 TRBV4-1 CASSQEFLGASYGYTF
- 13 - TRBJ1-5 TRBV6-5 CASSYSKLQPQHF
TRBD1 15 once TRBJ1-5 TRBV5-1 CASSTGQGESQPQHF
- 15 few TRBJ1-2 TRBV3-1/TRBV3-2 CASSSTGVYFYGYTF
TRBD2 15 - TRBJ2-3 TRBV7-8 CASSIGDTSADTQYF
- 14 once TRBJ1-2 TRBV5-1 CASSLGDPGRGYTF
TRBD1 14 - TRBJ2-7 TRBV7-9 CASSLGTGTYEQYF
TRBD1 15 - TRBJ1-5 TRBV2 CASSDPGQGRQPQHF
- 12 - TRBJ1-2 TRBV30 CAWSWGLYGYTF
- 15 - TRBJ1-4 TRBV10-3 CAISDRGATNEKLFF
TRBD1 15 - TRBJ1-1 TRBV5-1 CASSLSGTGFLEAFF
- 14 few TRBJ1-1 TRBV3-1/TRBV3-2 CASSQDWANTEAFF